Shown below are 21 T cell receptor beta chains from a single sample sequenced in a study of T cells in Graves' hyperthyroidism and ophthalmopathy. RNA transcripts provided the source from which TCR beta CDR3 regions were amplified. The primer set for the first-round RT-PCR of the TCR CDR3 was HTBI. In TCRdb, the multiplex PCR reads were re-called with MiXCR into one record per CDR3 protein. The table lists hundreds of thousands of distinct CDR3 sequences, roughly 15% of them singletons. Sample: blood. These receptors all come from a woman aged 45-65 years with Graves' ophthalmopathy.

This clonotype was observed many times. The chain has TRBV28 and TRBJ2-7, with D hard to call. The CDR3 length is 13 residues. The V gene's germline CDR1 is MDHEN and CDR2 SYDVKM. V lost 7 bases and J 0 bases, leaving 10 bases between the germline ends. CDR3 in amino acids: CASTGPNSYEQYF. As DNA, the CDR3 is TGTGCCAGCACCGGTCCAAACTCCTACGAGCAGTACTTC.

This clonotype was seen only a few times. J is TRBJ1-4 and V is TRBV10-3, with 8 nucleotides matching TRBD1. The CDR3 loop spans 13 amino acids. In germline, CDR1 is ENHRY, CDR2 SYGVKD. Germline trimming cut 6 bases from V and 3 bases from J; bases unmatched to any gene: 0. In nucleotides, the CDR3 is TGTGCCATCAGGGACAGGGCTAATGAAAAACTGTTTTTT. Residues: CAIRDRANEKLFF.

This clonotype turned up a few times. This chain connects TRBV27 to TRBJ1-5; maybe TRBD1 (5 bases). CDR3 length: 15 amino acids. The V gene's germline CDR1 is MNHEY and CDR2 SMNVEV (reference sequence). V was trimmed by 4 bases and J by 4 bases, leaving 14 bases between them. CDR3 amino acids: CASSYNQGGNQPQHF. In DNA form, the CDR3 reads TGTGCCAGCAGTTACAACCAGGGTGGAAATCAGCCCCAGCATTTT.

A remark on this clonotype: Just one base apart from a much larger clone, this may be a read error. V is TRBV20-1 and J is TRBJ2-2; TRBD2 might be the D (5 bases). The CDR3 covers 12 residues. Germline values: CDR1 DFQATT, CDR2 SNEGSKA (reference sequence). The CDR3 is CSATENTGELSF. In DNA, the CDR3 is TGCAGTGCCACGGAGAACACCGGGGAGCTGTCTTTT.

The V and J genes are TRBV15 and TRBJ1-3; perhaps TRBD1 as D (5 bases). The V end was cut by 4 bases, the J end by 1 base, with 8 bases between. The CDR3 has 14 amino acids. Per germline, CDR1 LNHNV and CDR2 YYDKDF (reference sequence). The DNA of the CDR3 is TGTGCCACCAGCAAAGGGACTTCTGGAAACACCATATATTTT. Translation gives CATSKGTSGNTIYF.

The chain has TRBV19 and TRBJ2-7, with a tentative D call TRBD1 (6 bases). Per the germline V gene, CDR1 is LNHDA and CDR2 is SQIVND (reference sequence). This CDR3 has 11 residues. Trimming took 7 bases from V and 6 from J, leaving 10 bases between them. The CDR3 sequence is CASKQGFEQYF. CDR3 DNA: TGTGCCAGTAAGCAGGGGTTCGAGCAGTACTTC.

At least ten counts were recorded for this clonotype. J is TRBJ2-3 and V is TRBV6-1; tentatively, D is TRBD2 (6 bases). CDR1 is MNHNS, CDR2 SASEGT, per germline. This CDR3 has 14 amino acids. Trimming stripped 6 bases from V and 4 bases from J, with 14 bases between. The DNA for the CDR3 is TGTGCCAGCAGAGACCAGGGACTCTCAGATACGCAGTATTTT. Translation gives CASRDQGLSDTQYF.

Comment on this clonotype: Sequence at one end of the junction differs from germline and may be a read error. This chain links TRBV9 with TRBJ1-5; 8 positions agree with TRBD1. This CDR3 contains 14 residues. CDR1 is SGDLS, CDR2 YYNGEE, per germline. DNA of the CDR3: TGTGCCAACAGCGTAACAGGGGGGGAACAGCCCCAGCATTTT. It translates to CANSVTGGEQPQHF.

Ten or more counts support this clonotype. The genes are TRBV7-2 and TRBJ2-4; 7 nucleotides match TRBD1. With 1 base clipped from V and 6 bases from J, the junction kept 0 bases outside the gene matches. Germline assignment: CDR1 SGHTA and CDR2 FQGNSA. The CDR3 totals 13 residues. The CDR3 DNA reads as TGTGCCAGCAGCTTAGGACAGGGAAACATTCAGTACTTC. It specifies CASSLGQGNIQYF.

This clonotype appeared many times. This chain joins TRBV7-2 and TRBJ1-2; no clear D. V was trimmed by 3 bases and J by 4 bases, leaving 9 bases between them. Germline V CDR1 and CDR2: SGHTA, FQGNSA. The CDR3 is 13 residues long. CDR3 protein: CASSLLVGYGYTF. The DNA of the CDR3 is TGTGCCAGCAGCTTGTTGGTTGGCTATGGCTACACCTTC.

This clonotype was seen many times. The chain recombines TRBV5-1 with TRBJ2-1, with 7 bases fitting TRBD2. Germline CDR1 SGHRS, CDR2 YFSETQ. The CDR3 runs 15 residues. After removal of 0 bases from V and 9 bases from J, the junction contained 9 bases not matched to a gene. The CDR3 region is CASSLGGRPDTEQFF. Here the CDR3 DNA reads TGCGCCAGCAGCTTGGGCGGGAGACCCGATACTGAGCAGTTCTTC.

The table lists this clonotype with a few counts. The chain uses TRBV29-1 and TRBJ2-2; TRBD2 is a possible D gene (6 bases). The CDR3 is made up of 13 amino acids. Germline CDR1 SQVTM, CDR2 ANQGSEA. Trimming stripped 7 bases from V and 7 bases from J, with 16 bases between. The CDR3 DNA reads TGCAGCGGTCGGGAGCGGGCAAACGGGGAGCTGTTTTTT. It codes for CSGRERANGELFF.

As concerns this clonotype: The junction departs from germline at one end; a sequencing error may be responsible. V is TRBV12-3 or TRBV12-4 and J is TRBJ2-1, with D unresolved. This CDR3 contains 14 residues. CDR3: CASGFGYDYNEQFF. CDR3 coding DNA: TGTGCCAGCGGTTTTGGCTACGACTACAATGAGCAGTTCTTC.

Concerning this clonotype: Since a much larger clone is just one base distant, this may be a read error. It is likely a read error, because the conserved phenylalanine at the end of the CDR3 is missing. The rearrangement links TRBV7-8 to TRBJ2-5; D is possibly TRBD2 (5 bases). CDR3 length: 15 residues. CDR1 and CDR2 (germline): SGHVS, FQNEAQ. The V end lost 5 bases, the J end lost 3 bases, and 16 bases lay between the germline ends. The DNA for the CDR3 is TGTGCCAGCAGCAGACCGGGAATACCAAAAGAGACCCAGTACCTC. It codes for CASSRPGIPKETQYL.

This clonotype was picked up a small number of times. Since a much larger clone is just one base distant, this may be a read error. The V call is TRBV27, the J call TRBJ1-5; D might be TRBD1 (6 bases). CDR1 is MNHEY, CDR2 SMNVEV, per germline (reference sequence). The CDR3 covers 15 residues. CDR3 sequence (DNA): TGTGCCGGCAGCTCACAGGAGGGGGGCAATCAGCCCCAGCATTTT. Its translation is CAGSSQEGGNQPQHF.

In regard to this clonotype: At one end, the junction sequence differs from germline, possibly due to a read error. The rearrangement links TRBV7-7 to TRBJ2-3; D gene uncertain. In germline, CDR1 is SSHAT, CDR2 FNYEAQ (reference sequence). This CDR3 has 13 amino acids. The CDR3 loop reads CASSLGKSDTQYF. For the CDR3, the DNA is TGTGCTAGCAGCCTAGGGAAATCAGATACGCAGTATTTT.

This clonotype was counted many times. The CDR3 DNA reads TGTGCCAGCAGTTCGACAGGAAGGATCTCCTACGAGCAGTACTTC. Translating gives CASSSTGRISYEQYF. The chain couples TRBV27 to TRBJ2-7, with D perhaps TRBD1 (6 bases). Germline V gene data show CDR1 as MNHEY and CDR2 as SMNVEV (reference sequence). The V gene lost 4 bases and the J gene lost 0 bases, with 13 bases spanning the gap. The length of the CDR3 is 15 residues.

This clonotype was seen many times. The V gene is TRBV28, the J gene TRBJ2-1; 8 bases align to TRBD1. The V gene end was trimmed by 4 bases and the J gene end by 3 bases; junction bases not matched to a gene: 5. CDR1 and CDR2 (germline): MDHEN, SYDVKM. This CDR3 is 15 amino acids long. The CDR3 sequence is CASSSTGEVYNEQFF. CDR3 nucleotide sequence: TGTGCCAGCAGTTCGACAGGGGAAGTCTACAATGAGCAGTTCTTC. Complete variable domain (other parts from reference TRBV28 and TRBJ2-1): DVKVTQSSRYLVKRTGEKVFLECVQDMDHENMFWYRQDPGLGLRLIYFSYDVKMKEKGDIPEGYSVSREKKERFSLILESASTNQTSMYLCASSSTGEVYNEQFFGPGTRLTVL.

The chain has TRBV2 and TRBJ2-7, with a weak D call TRBD1 (6 bases). Germline CDR1 reads SNHLY; CDR2 reads FYNNEI. V was clipped by 8 bases and J by 0 bases, with 8 bases between them. The CDR3 covers 12 residues. The CDR3 nucleotides read TGTGCCAGCCAGGACAGCTCCTACGAGCAGTACTTC. This gives the protein CASQDSSYEQYF. Together with reference TRBV2 and TRBJ2-7, the CDR3 gives the full variable domain: EPEVTQTPSHQVTQMGQEVILRCVPISNHLYFYWYRQILGQKVEFLVSFYNNEISEKSEIFDDQFSVERPDGSNFTLKIRSTKLEDSAMYFCASQDSSYEQYFGPGTRLTVT.

The chain recombines TRBV28 with TRBJ2-7, with 7 bases fitting TRBD2. The trim removed 3 bases at V and 4 bases at J, leaving 6 bases unmatched. The CDR3 spans 14 residues. From germline, CDR1 is MDHEN and CDR2 SYDVKM. In DNA, the CDR3 is TGTGCCAGCAGTTTCCGGACTAGTTATTACGAGCAGTACTTC. It is translated as CASSFRTSYYEQYF. Full variable domain (rest looked up from reference TRBV28 and TRBJ2-7): DVKVTQSSRYLVKRTGEKVFLECVQDMDHENMFWYRQDPGLGLRLIYFSYDVKMKEKGDIPEGYSVSREKKERFSLILESASTNQTSMYLCASSFRTSYYEQYFGPGTRLTVT.

This clonotype was seen at least ten times. The chain combines TRBV7-9 with TRBJ2-7, with TRBD2 identical over 13 bases. The J segment lost 5 bases and the V segment lost 4 bases, leaving 5 bases of the junction unmatched. Germline CDR1 reads SEHNR; CDR2 reads FQNEAQ (reference sequence). The CDR3 totals 15 residues. The CDR3 reads CASSSTSGRAHEQYF. For the CDR3, the DNA is TGTGCCAGCAGCTCAACTAGCGGGAGGGCCCACGAGCAGTACTTC.